One and the same sample provided the 18 T cell receptor beta chains below, sequenced in a study of T cell repertoires in cytomegalovirus infection (dated by TCRdb to about 2019). For sequencing, an Illumina HiSeq 1500 was employed. The raw public data were reprocessed by TCRdb itself: fastp quality trimming at Q25, MiXCR clonotype calling, in-frame beta chains only. Each record represents a unique CDR3 protein, reported with the most common genes and DNA among its rows. The sample table contains around 260,000 distinct CDR3 sequences; only one count was recorded for about 25% of them. The biggest ten clones account for about 14% of the sample. Sample: PBMCs. These receptors originate from a human donor in good health (CMV status not recorded). Some clones in this sample may be carry-over from other donors' samples.

The J gene is TRBJ2-7, the V gene TRBV20-1; 7 bases match TRBD2. Germline V gives CDR1 DFQATT, CDR2 SNEGSKA (reference sequence). V lost 5 bases, J lost 1 base, and 8 bases stayed unmatched. This CDR3 spans 14 amino acids. CDR3 region: CSAEKAGTSYEQYF. The DNA of the CDR3 is TGCAGTGCTGAAAAAGCGGGAACATCCTACGAGCAGTACTTC.

On this clonotype: A much larger clone is a single base away; this may be a read error. This chain links TRBV27 with TRBJ1-2; no clear D. V was trimmed by 6 bases and J by 4 bases, leaving 6 bases between them. Germline CDR1 is MNHEY and CDR2 is SMNVEV (reference sequence). The CDR3 length is 11 residues. CDR3 bases: TGTGCCAGCAGCCAAGGCTATGGCTACACCTTC. Translated, it gives CASSQGYGYTF.

In this sample, this clonotype turned up many times. J is TRBJ2-7 and V is TRBV7-2; D may be TRBD1 (8 bases). The CDR3 is 15 residues long. CDR1 is SGHTA and CDR2 is FQGNSA in the germline V gene. Trimming pared 5 bases from V and 2 bases from J, leaving 16 bases between. Written as DNA, the CDR3 is TGTGCCAGCAGCCAGGGGGGGACAGGTGCCTACGAGCAGTACTTC. Protein: CASSQGGTGAYEQYF.

The chain uses TRBV11-2 and TRBJ2-1, with D uncertain. The CDR3 loop spans 14 amino acids. Trimming removed 0 bases at V and 3 bases at J, with 6 bases between. CDR1 SGHAT and CDR2 FQNNGV come from the germline V gene. The CDR3 DNA is TGTGCCAGCAGCTTAGATCCCCGCTACAATGAGCAGTTCTTC. Its protein product is CASSLDPRYNEQFF.

This clonotype was picked up one time. The rearrangement joins TRBV4-1 to TRBJ2-5; no firm D call. Between the trimmed V and J ends, which lost 1 base and 5 bases, there was a span of 20 bases. The CDR3 is made up of 17 amino acids. Germline V CDR1 and CDR2: MGHRA, YSYEKL. CDR3 amino acids: CASSQGRAGYYLETQYF. The DNA for the CDR3 is TGCGCCAGCAGCCAAGGCCGGGCAGGTTATTATCTGGAGACCCAGTACTTC.

The rearrangement joins TRBV19 to TRBJ2-3; D remains unclear. The CDR3 extends over 16 amino acids. Germline V CDR1 and CDR2: LNHDA, SQIVND (reference sequence). Between the trimmed V and J ends, which lost 5 bases and 0 bases, there was a span of 15 bases. The CDR3 is CASSQRLGISTDTQYF. The CDR3 DNA reads TGTGCCAGTAGTCAACGGCTAGGGATTAGCACAGATACGCAGTATTTT.

The chain uses TRBV10-3 and TRBJ2-1; TRBD2 agrees at 12 bases. Trimming removed 6 bases from V and 9 bases from J; junction bases left unmatched: 12. Germline CDR1 and CDR2: ENHRY and SYGVKD. This CDR3 comprises 16 residues. The CDR3 sequence is CAISTSLAGGLVEQFF. Written as DNA, the CDR3 is TGTGCCATCAGCACCTCACTAGCGGGGGGCCTGGTTGAGCAGTTCTTC.

This chain joins TRBV29-1 and TRBJ2-7; no clear D. CDR1 and CDR2 (germline): SQVTM, ANQGSEA. This CDR3 spans 11 amino acids. Trimming stripped 4 bases from V and 0 bases from J, with 4 bases between. CDR3 coding DNA: TGCAGCGTTGCGAACTCCTACGAGCAGTACTTC. It yields the protein CSVANSYEQYF.

Only a few counts were recorded for this clonotype. J is TRBJ2-7 and V is TRBV20-1; D not resolved. This CDR3 has 14 amino acids. The germline V gene has CDR1 DFQATT and CDR2 SNEGSKA (reference sequence). The V and J ends lost 2 bases and 2 bases respectively, with 13 bases between them. The CDR3 DNA reads TGCAGTGCTAGATCCCCGATTCGGACCTACGAGCAGTACTTC. Translated, it gives CSARSPIRTYEQYF.

The chain joins TRBV11-2 to TRBJ1-2; D is possibly TRBD1 (5 bases). CDR1 is SGHAT, CDR2 FQNNGV, per germline. Trimming stripped 6 bases from V and 7 bases from J, with 21 bases between. There are 15 residues in the CDR3. The CDR3 sequence: CASRPDAGWGGGYTF. DNA for the CDR3: TGTGCCAGCAGGCCGGATGCGGGGTGGGGCGGTGGCTACACCTTC. The variable domain in full, with the rest retrieved from reference TRBV11-2 and TRBJ1-2, is EAGVAQSPRYKIIEKRQSVAFWCNPISGHATLYWYQQILGQGPKLLIQFQNNGVVDDSQLPKDRFSAERLKGVDSTLKIQPAKLEDSAVYLCASRPDAGWGGGYTFGSGTRLTVV.

This sequence joins TRBV29-1 and TRBJ1-1, with a possible D match to TRBD1 (6 bases). The V and J ends lost 2 bases and 5 bases respectively, with 15 bases between them. Germline CDR1 SQVTM, CDR2 ANQGSEA. CDR3 length equals 14 residues. The CDR3 here is CSVERGGRGTEAFF. The CDR3 DNA sequence: TGCAGCGTTGAAAGGGGGGGAAGGGGGACTGAAGCTTTCTTT.

The sample holds a few counts of this clonotype. V is TRBV27 and J is TRBJ2-7; 12 positions match TRBD1. V shed 3 bases, J shed 7 bases, and the junction held 10 bases outside the gene matches. The CDR3 consists of 16 residues. The germline gives CDR1 MNHEY, CDR2 SMNVEV (reference sequence). The CDR3 coding sequence is TGTGCCAGCAGTTTCACCAGGGGACAGGGGGCGAGGGAGCAGTACTTC. Translating it yields CASSFTRGQGAREQYF.

This clonotype was detected once. This CDR3 reads CASSGRDTQYF. The CDR3 region has the DNA TGTGCCAGCAGCGGTCGGGATACGCAGTATTTT. The chain recombines TRBV28 with TRBJ2-3; D gene unclear. This CDR3 region has 11 residues. The germline V and J ends were trimmed by 6 bases and 6 bases, with 7 bases remaining between them. CDR1 is MDHEN, CDR2 SYDVKM, per germline. The full variable domain, rest sourced from reference TRBV28 and TRBJ2-3, is DVKVTQSSRYLVKRTGEKVFLECVQDMDHENMFWYRQDPGLGLRLIYFSYDVKMKEKGDIPEGYSVSREKKERFSLILESASTNQTSMYLCASSGRDTQYFGPGTRLTVL.

The chain combines TRBV28 with TRBJ2-7, with D tentatively TRBD1 (6 bases). Trimming took 2 bases from V and 12 from J, leaving 14 bases between them. Per germline, CDR1 MDHEN and CDR2 SYDVKM. The CDR3 has 12 amino acids. The CDR3 is CASSLGTLNLYF. The CDR3 DNA reads as TGTGCCAGCAGTTTAGGGACACTCAACCTGTACTTC.

In its sample, this clonotype was seen many times. V and J are TRBV7-2 and TRBJ2-4, with D possibly matching TRBD1 (6 bases). The CDR3 runs 14 residues. V was trimmed by 5 bases and J by 1 base, leaving 9 bases between them. CDR1 and CDR2 (germline): SGHTA, FQGNSA. The CDR3 nucleotides read TGTGCCAGCAGCCTAACAGGGGCCAAAAACATTCAGTACTTC. Translation gives CASSLTGAKNIQYF.

This clonotype was counted between two and nine times. This chain joins TRBV28 and TRBJ1-5; D gene ambiguous. Germline loops: CDR1 MDHEN, CDR2 SYDVKM. The CDR3 totals 14 residues. The V gene lost 3 bases and the J gene lost 5 bases, with 11 bases spanning the gap. The CDR3 protein is CASSFEGSHQPQHF. In DNA form, the CDR3 reads TGTGCCAGCAGTTTCGAGGGAAGCCATCAGCCCCAGCATTTT.

This clonotype was detected ten times or more. The V call is TRBV7-2, the J call TRBJ2-7; tentatively, D is TRBD2 (6 bases). The CDR3 is 15 residues long. The V and J ends lost 0 bases and 2 bases respectively, with 11 bases between them. Germline V gene data show CDR1 as SGHTA and CDR2 as FQGNSA. CDR3 sequence (DNA): TGTGCCAGCAGCTTAGCGGGGGGAAAAGCCTACGAGCAGTACTTC. This translates into CASSLAGGKAYEQYF. The full variable domain, its missing parts supplied by reference TRBV7-2 and TRBJ2-7, is GAGVSQSPSNKVTEKGKDVELRCDPISGHTALYWYRQSLGQGLEFLIYFQGNSAPDKSGLPSDRFSAERTGGSVSTLTIQRTQQEDSAVYLCASSLAGGKAYEQYFGPGTRLTVT.

The CDR3 DNA is TGTGCCAGCAGCCCTACCCGGGACACAATTAATCAGCCCCAGCATTTT. It encodes CASSPTRDTINQPQHF. J is TRBJ1-5 and V is TRBV11-2; weak D call: TRBD1 (6 bases). Trimming pared 5 bases from V and 4 bases from J, leaving 18 bases between. Germline CDR1 and CDR2: SGHAT and FQNNGV. The CDR3 has 16 amino acids.